One and the same sample provided the 9 T cell receptor beta chains below, sequenced in a study of regulatory T cells in long-lasting Graves disease. CDR3 regions were amplified by Arm-PCR using iRepertoire HTBI primers to build TCR beta libraries. Each CDR3 protein gets one entry after TCRdb re-called the multiplex PCR reads with MiXCR. The data hold about 440,000 distinct CDR3 sequences, with just under 15% observed a single time. The time point is: newly diagnosed GD, antithyroid drugs for less than 3 months. There was RNA extracted from PBMCs, and the TCR library was made from it. These data were also filed under a second study, of T cells in Graves' hyperthyroidism and ophthalmopathy.

This specimen consisted of peripheral blood mononuclear cells (PBMCs), obtained at new diagnosis, from a patient treated with antithyroid drugs. The receptors were gathered from a woman aged 25 to 45 with Graves disease.

CDR3 bases: TGTGCCAGCAGTGAGCCCAGGGCGGGCACTGAAGCTTTCTTT. Amino acids: CASSEPRAGTEAFF. The genes are TRBV2 and TRBJ1-1; a weak D match, TRBD1 (5 bases). This CDR3 has 14 residues. The germline V gene encodes CDR1 SNHLY and CDR2 FYNNEI. V dropped 3 bases and J dropped 4 bases, with 12 bases sitting between them.

This clonotype was seen ten or more times. The gene calls are TRBV7-3 and TRBJ2-7; D remains unclear. The CDR3 is made up of 11 amino acids. V was clipped by 4 bases and J by 3 bases, with 4 bases between them. Germline V lookup: CDR1 SGHTA, CDR2 FQGTGA. The CDR3 loop is CASSWNYEQYF. In DNA, the CDR3 is TGTGCCAGCAGCTGGAACTACGAGCAGTACTTC. The whole variable domain, filled in from reference TRBV7-3 and TRBJ2-7, reads GAGVSQTPSNKVTEKGKYVELRCDPISGHTALYWYRQSLGQGPEFLIYFQGTGAADDSGLPNDRFFAVRPEGSVSTLKIQRTERGDSAVYLCASSWNYEQYFGPGTRLTVT.

This clonotype showed up many times. The genes are TRBV12-3 or TRBV12-4 and TRBJ2-3, with 8 bases that match TRBD2. V lost 4 bases to trimming and J lost 0 bases; unmatched junction nucleotides: 9. The CDR3 length is 17 residues. The CDR3 region is CASSYQRSSGSTDTQYF. The CDR3 DNA follows: TGTGCCAGCAGTTACCAGAGATCTAGCGGGAGCACAGATACGCAGTATTTT.

Only a few counts were recorded for this clonotype. The chain is built from TRBV7-9 and TRBJ2-2, with D possibly matching TRBD1 (5 bases). This CDR3 comprises 15 residues. V lost 3 bases and J lost 1, with 9 bases in between. Germline V gene data show CDR1 as SEHNR and CDR2 as FQNEAQ (reference sequence). The CDR3 is CASSLDTLNTGELFF. In DNA, the CDR3 is TGTGCCAGCAGCTTGGACACTTTGAACACCGGGGAGCTGTTTTTT.

This clonotype turned up a few times. V gene TRBV5-1 combines with J gene TRBJ1-2; no firm D call. Germline V gives CDR1 SGHRS, CDR2 YFSETQ. CDR3 length equals 16 residues. The V end was cut by 0 bases, the J end by 0 bases, with 12 bases between. The CDR3 here is CASSLASDNPNYGYTF. The CDR3 bases are TGCGCCAGCAGCTTGGCCTCAGATAATCCTAACTATGGCTACACCTTC.

V usage is TRBV29-1 and J usage is TRBJ1-6; D gene ambiguous. The V end was cut by 5 bases, the J end by 4 bases, with 9 bases between. This CDR3 has 13 amino acids. Per the germline V gene, CDR1 is SQVTM and CDR2 is ANQGSEA. The CDR3 DNA is TGCAGCGTTCGTGCAGGATATAATTCACCCCTCCACTTT. As protein: CSVRAGYNSPLHF.

This clonotype was detected many times. V gene TRBV18 combines with J gene TRBJ1-5; 7 positions match TRBD1. CDR3 size: 15 residues. The V segment lost 3 bases and the J segment 3 bases; nucleotides outside the gene matches: 5. Germline CDR1 is KGHSH and CDR2 is LQKENI. DNA of the CDR3: TGTGCCAGCTCACCCCAGGGGGTTGTCAATCAGCCCCAGCATTTT. Translating it yields CASSPQGVVNQPQHF.

Worth noting for this clonotype: This may be a read error: a much more frequent sequence differs by one nucleotide. The rearrangement links TRBV18 to TRBJ2-7, with a weak D call TRBD1 (5 bases). Germline loops: CDR1 KGHSH, CDR2 LQKENI. The CDR3 extends over 13 amino acids. CDR3 DNA: TGTACCAGCTCACCAAGGGGTGAAGGCGAGCAGTACTTC. It translates to CTSSPRGEGEQYF.

V gene TRBV12-3 or TRBV12-4 combines with J gene TRBJ2-7, with D possibly being TRBD1 or TRBD2 (6 bases each). The CDR3 consists of 13 residues. V shed 6 bases and J shed 1 base, with 10 bases lying between them. The CDR3 loop is CASRGGGSYEQYF. The CDR3 DNA is TGTGCCAGCAGGGGGGGCGGTTCCTACGAGCAGTACTTC.